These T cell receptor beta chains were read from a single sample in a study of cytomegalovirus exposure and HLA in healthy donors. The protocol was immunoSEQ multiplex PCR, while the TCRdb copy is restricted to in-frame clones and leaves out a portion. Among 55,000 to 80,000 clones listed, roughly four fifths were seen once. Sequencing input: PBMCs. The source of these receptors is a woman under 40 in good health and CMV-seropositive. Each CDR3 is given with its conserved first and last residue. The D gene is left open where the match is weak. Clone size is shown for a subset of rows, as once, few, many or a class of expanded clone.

CDR3 protein: CAWRITSYNEQFF
CDR3 DNA: TGTGCCTGGAGGATTACTTCTTACAATGAGCAGTTCTTC
V gene: TRBV30
J gene: TRBJ2-1
clone size: NA
D gene: NA

CDR3 protein: CASSQENRDTGELFF
CDR3 DNA: TGCGCCAGCAGCCAAGAAAACCGCGACACCGGGGAGCTGTTTTTT
V gene: TRBV4-3
J gene: TRBJ2-2
clone size: few
D gene: NA

CDR3 protein: CASSPDRTGELFF
CDR3 DNA: TGTGCCAGCAGCCCCGATCGGACCGGGGAGCTGTTTTTT
V gene: TRBV9
J gene: TRBJ2-2
clone size: NA
D gene: NA

CDR3 protein: CASSMGTRIFNYGYTF
CDR3 DNA: TGTGCCAGTAGTATGGGCACACGAATATTTAACTATGGCTACACCTTC
V gene: TRBV19
J gene: TRBJ1-2
clone size: NA
D gene: NA

CDR3 protein: CASSLQAPGTEAFF
CDR3 DNA: TGTGCCAGCAGTTTACAGGCCCCTGGCACTGAAGCTTTCTTT
V gene: TRBV27
J gene: TRBJ1-1
clone size: once
D gene: NA

CDR3 protein: CASSPGGQGDYGYTF
CDR3 DNA: TGTGCCAGCAGTCCGGGCGGACAGGGGGATTATGGCTACACCTTC
V gene: TRBV28
J gene: TRBJ1-2
clone size: NA
D gene: TRBD1

CDR3 protein: CASSDGNQYQETQYF
CDR3 DNA: TGCGCCAGCAGTGACGGGAACCAGTACCAAGAGACCCAGTACTTC
V gene: TRBV10-1
J gene: TRBJ2-5
clone size: NA
D gene: NA

CDR3 protein: CASSLEAGLTEAFF
CDR3 DNA: TGTGCCAGCAGCTTGGAGGCAGGCCTTACTGAAGCTTTCTTT
V gene: TRBV5-5
J gene: TRBJ1-1
clone size: NA
D gene: NA

CDR3 protein: CASSLPVDTGELFF
CDR3 DNA: TGTGCCAGCAGCTTGCCCGTCGACACCGGGGAGCTGTTTTTT
V gene: TRBV5-4
J gene: TRBJ2-2
clone size: many
D gene: NA

CDR3 protein: CASSIVSGRDTQYF
CDR3 DNA: TGTGCCAGTAGTATAGTTAGCGGGAGAGATACGCAGTATTTT
V gene: TRBV19
J gene: TRBJ2-3
clone size: NA
D gene: TRBD2

CDR3 protein: CSVEAFVSGGRSEQFF
CDR3 DNA: TGCAGCGTTGAAGCATTCGTGTCGGGGGGCCGGAGTGAGCAGTTCTTC
V gene: TRBV29-1
J gene: TRBJ2-1
clone size: few
D gene: NA

CDR3 protein: CASSEGGQHNEQFF
CDR3 DNA: TGTGCCAGCAGCGAGGGGGGACAGCACAATGAGCAGTTCTTC
V gene: TRBV6-1
J gene: TRBJ2-1
clone size: NA
D gene: NA

CDR3 protein: CASNPEAAGGYNEQFF
CDR3 DNA: TGTGCCAGCAACCCCGAGGCGGCGGGAGGTTACAATGAGCAGTTCTTC
V gene: TRBV11-2
J gene: TRBJ2-1
clone size: NA
D gene: TRBD2

CDR3 protein: CASSLAHSGNYNEQFF
CDR3 DNA: TGTGCCAGCAGCTTGGCCCATAGCGGTAACTACAATGAGCAGTTCTTC
V gene: TRBV5-6
J gene: TRBJ2-1
clone size: NA
D gene: NA

CDR3 protein: CASSPGMGGEQYF
CDR3 DNA: TGTGCCAGCAGCCCTGGTATGGGAGGCGAGCAGTACTTC
V gene: TRBV5-4
J gene: TRBJ2-7
clone size: NA
D gene: NA

CDR3 protein: CASSRQGTSYNEQFF
CDR3 DNA: TGCGCCAGCAGCCGACAGGGGACCTCCTACAATGAGCAGTTCTTC
V gene: TRBV5-1
J gene: TRBJ2-1
clone size: NA
D gene: TRBD1

CDR3 protein: CASSLPTSGRETQYF
CDR3 DNA: TGTGCCAGCAGTTTGCCGACTAGCGGGAGAGAGACCCAGTACTTC
V gene: TRBV28
J gene: TRBJ2-5
clone size: NA
D gene: TRBD2

CDR3 protein: CASRWGEVYGYTF
CDR3 DNA: TGTGCCAGCAGGTGGGGGGAGGTCTATGGCTACACCTTC
V gene: TRBV6-5
J gene: TRBJ1-2
clone size: NA
D gene: NA

CDR3 protein: CASSLRQGASGWETQYF
CDR3 DNA: TGTGCCAGCAGTTTAAGGCAGGGGGCATCAGGATGGGAGACCCAGTACTTC
V gene: TRBV28
J gene: TRBJ2-5
clone size: NA
D gene: TRBD1

CDR3 protein: CASSSPAGARETQYF
CDR3 DNA: TGTGCCAGCAGCTCCCCAGCGGGAGCCAGGGAGACCCAGTACTTC
V gene: TRBV5-6
J gene: TRBJ2-5
clone size: few
D gene: TRBD2

CDR3 protein: CAINRGSYEQYF
CDR3 DNA: TGTGCCATCAATAGAGGAAGCTACGAGCAGTACTTC
V gene: TRBV28
J gene: TRBJ2-7
clone size: NA
D gene: NA

CDR3 protein: CASSAPQGAGNQPQHF
CDR3 DNA: TGTGCCAGTAGTGCCCCTCAGGGGGCTGGCAATCAGCCCCAGCATTTT
V gene: TRBV19
J gene: TRBJ1-5
clone size: NA
D gene: TRBD1

CDR3 protein: CASSRPTGAGPYGYTF
CDR3 DNA: TGTGCCAGCAGTCGGCCTACAGGGGCCGGCCCCTATGGCTACACCTTC
V gene: TRBV27
J gene: TRBJ1-2
clone size: NA
D gene: TRBD1

CDR3 protein: CASSETSALGGQFF
CDR3 DNA: TGTGCCAGCAGCGAGACTAGCGCCCTAGGGGGGCAGTTCTTC
V gene: TRBV7-2
J gene: TRBJ2-1
clone size: NA
D gene: TRBD2

CDR3 protein: CASSQGGSGTDTQYF
CDR3 DNA: TGTGCCAGCAGCCAAGGCGGGAGCGGGACAGATACGCAGTATTTT
V gene: TRBV4-2
J gene: TRBJ2-3
clone size: NA
D gene: TRBD2

CDR3 protein: CASSWGKGQGIPGELFF
CDR3 DNA: TGTGCCAGCAGTTGGGGGAAGGGACAGGGGATTCCCGGGGAGCTGTTTTTT
V gene: TRBV28
J gene: TRBJ2-2
clone size: NA
D gene: TRBD1

CDR3 protein: CASSLLAGGVRADTQYF
CDR3 DNA: TGCGCCAGCAGCTTACTAGCGGGAGGTGTGCGGGCAGATACGCAGTATTTT
V gene: TRBV5-1
J gene: TRBJ2-3
clone size: NA
D gene: TRBD2

CDR3 protein: CASSSPGLAGNTGELFF
CDR3 DNA: TGTGCCAGCAGCTCTCCGGGACTAGCGGGGAACACCGGGGAGCTGTTTTTT
V gene: TRBV5-6
J gene: TRBJ2-2
clone size: few
D gene: TRBD2

CDR3 protein: CASSPNPGTGREQYF
CDR3 DNA: TGTGCCAGCAGTCCTAACCCTGGGACAGGGCGCGAGCAGTACTTC
V gene: TRBV6-5
J gene: TRBJ2-7
clone size: NA
D gene: TRBD1

CDR3 protein: CASSEFGGPNYGYTF
CDR3 DNA: TGCGCCAGCAGTGAGTTCGGAGGACCTAACTATGGCTACACCTTC
V gene: TRBV10-2
J gene: TRBJ1-2
clone size: once
D gene: NA

CDR3 protein: CASSSDLSSYNEQFF
CDR3 DNA: TGTGCCAGCAGCTCGGACTTGTCCTCCTACAATGAGCAGTTCTTC
V gene: TRBV5-4
J gene: TRBJ2-1
clone size: NA
D gene: NA

CDR3 protein: CASSLGREGSNEQFF
CDR3 DNA: TGCGCCAGCAGCCTCGGCCGGGAGGGAAGCAATGAGCAGTTCTTC
V gene: TRBV4-3
J gene: TRBJ2-1
clone size: NA
D gene: TRBD2

CDR3 protein: CAIGNSGYSGSNQPQHF
CDR3 DNA: TGTGCCATCGGTAATTCAGGGTATTCAGGGAGCAATCAGCCCCAGCATTTT
V gene: TRBV10-3
J gene: TRBJ1-5
clone size: few
D gene: NA

CDR3 protein: CASSLRHLSWGADTQYF
CDR3 DNA: TGTGCCAGCAGCTTGCGGCACCTAAGTTGGGGGGCAGATACGCAGTATTTT
V gene: TRBV7-2
J gene: TRBJ2-3
clone size: NA
D gene: NA

CDR3 protein: CASSLVQGSGELFF
CDR3 DNA: TGTGCCAGCAGCTTGGTCCAGGGGTCCGGGGAGCTGTTTTTT
V gene: TRBV5-6
J gene: TRBJ2-2
clone size: NA
D gene: NA

CDR3 protein: CASSKEWQYTGELFF
CDR3 DNA: TGTGCCAGCAGCAAGGAGTGGCAGTACACCGGGGAGCTGTTTTTT
V gene: TRBV21-1
J gene: TRBJ2-2
clone size: once
D gene: NA